The 21 T cell receptor beta chains below were found in one sample sequenced in a study of CD8+CD57+ T cells in acquired aplastic anemia. Genomic DNA, the template, was used for profiling of the TCR beta VDJ and CDR3. MiXCR, run by TCRdb on the reads, gives a single entry per CDR3 protein. The table shows about 270,000 distinct CDR3 sequences, with roughly three fifths occurring only once. The source material was sorted CD4+, CD8+, or CD8+CD57+ T cells (not recorded which) from PBMCs. The receptors derive from a human donor with severe aplastic anemia or a healthy control (not recorded which).

This rearrangement joins TRBV7-2 to TRBJ2-3; D might be TRBD1 or TRBD2, each matching 5 bases. Germline V gene lookup returns CDR1 SGHTA and CDR2 FQGNSA. CDR3 length: 14 amino acids. Trimming removed 5 bases from V and 6 bases from J, with 15 bases in between. The DNA for the CDR3 is TGTGCCAGCAGCCTAGGAATCGGGGCCGATACGCAGTATTTT. Protein sequence: CASSLGIGADTQYF.

The V gene is TRBV19, the J gene TRBJ1-5, with D possibly being TRBD1 (5 bases). CDR3 length: 15 residues. The germline gives CDR1 LNHDA, CDR2 SQIVND (reference sequence). V lost 1 base and J 7 bases, leaving 14 bases between the germline ends. The CDR3 bases are TGTGCCAGTAGTATAGGCGATGGGGCACAACAGCCCCAGCATTTT. Translated, it gives CASSIGDGAQQPQHF. Full variable domain (outside the CDR3, taken from reference TRBV19 and TRBJ1-5): DGGITQSPKYLFRKEGQNVTLSCEQNLNHDAMYWYRQDPGQGLRLIYYSQIVNDFQKGDIAEGYSVSREKKESFPLTVTSAQKNPTAFYLCASSIGDGAQQPQHFGDGTRLSIL.

The chain recombines TRBV19 with TRBJ2-3, with TRBD1 identical over 9 bases. Germline V gene lookup returns CDR1 LNHDA and CDR2 SQIVND (reference sequence). The CDR3 sequence is 15 residues long. V was pared by 5 bases and J by 2 bases, with 5 bases of the junction left unmatched. The CDR3 DNA reads as TGTGCCAGTAGTTTTGGACAGGGGATCACAGATACGCAGTATTTT. This encodes CASSFGQGITDTQYF.

This chain links TRBV10-3 with TRBJ2-4; the match to TRBD1 covers 9 bases. This CDR3 spans 18 amino acids. Germline loops: CDR1 ENHRY, CDR2 SYGVKD. Trimming removed 10 bases from V and 1 base from J; junction bases left unmatched: 17. CDR3 amino acids: CATAPGQGVMVAKNIQYF. The CDR3 nucleotides read TGTGCCACCGCGCCGGGACAGGGAGTAATGGTGGCCAAAAACATTCAGTACTTC.

This rearrangement joins TRBV9 to TRBJ2-2, with a possible D match to TRBD1 (5 bases). This CDR3 has 14 amino acids. V shed 4 bases and J shed 2 bases, with 9 bases lying between them. Germline CDR1 and CDR2: SGDLS and YYNGEE. DNA for the CDR3: TGTGCCAGCAGCTGGGGCACCAACACCGGGGAGCTGTTTTTT. It is translated as CASSWGTNTGELFF.

This sequence joins TRBV7-2 and TRBJ2-1; D might be TRBD2 (6 bases). With 0 bases removed from V and 2 bases from J, the gap between germline ends came to 11 bases. The CDR3 totals 16 residues. CDR1 and CDR2 (germline): SGHTA, FQGNSA. Written as DNA, the CDR3 is TGTGCCAGCAGCTTAGCGTTTAGCGGAACCTACAATGAGCAGTTCTTC. Translated: CASSLAFSGTYNEQFF.

V is TRBV4-1 and J is TRBJ2-7; D might be TRBD1 or TRBD2, each matching 5 bases. Germline CDR1 is MGHRA and CDR2 is YSYEKL. The germline V and J ends were trimmed by 0 bases and 6 bases, with 15 bases remaining between them. This CDR3 region has 15 residues. CDR3 coding DNA: TGCGCCAGCAGCCAAGAACCCCGAGTTGGGGGCGAGCAGTACTTC. It specifies CASSQEPRVGGEQYF.

This clonotype was observed at least ten times. The chain is built from TRBV6-1 and TRBJ2-5; D is ambiguous. This CDR3 region has 14 residues. Trimming pared 7 bases from V and 1 base from J, leaving 13 bases between. The germline V gene has CDR1 MNHNS and CDR2 SASEGT. CDR3 bases: TGTGCCAGCAAAAGGCTTAACAGCCAAGAGACCCAGTACTTC. Amino acids: CASKRLNSQETQYF.

The chain recombines TRBV3-1 with TRBJ2-6; 9 bases are a match to TRBD1. Germline assignment: CDR1 LGHDT and CDR2 YNNKEL (reference sequence). The CDR3 has 18 amino acids. With V trimmed by 4 bases and J by 3 bases, 10 bases remained unmatched. This chain's CDR3 is CASSPQGQGVGGANVLTF. CDR3 nucleotide sequence: TGTGCCAGCAGCCCCCAGGGACAGGGTGTTGGTGGGGCCAACGTCCTGACTTTC.

The chain is built from TRBV2 and TRBJ1-1, with D possibly TRBD1 on 6 matching bases. The CDR3 covers 13 residues. Germline V lookup: CDR1 SNHLY, CDR2 FYNNEI. Trimming stripped 8 bases from V and 0 bases from J, with 10 bases between. CDR3 amino acids: CASGTPMNTEAFF. In DNA, the CDR3 is TGTGCCAGCGGGACACCGATGAACACTGAAGCTTTCTTT.

This clonotype was counted between two and nine times. The CDR3 sequence is CASSPSAKGGPYEQYF. CDR3 sequence (DNA): TGTGCCAGCAGCCCGTCGGCCAAGGGGGGACCCTACGAGCAGTACTTC. The chain is built from TRBV9 and TRBJ2-7, with D possibly being TRBD1 or TRBD2 (6 bases each). Per germline, CDR1 SGDLS and CDR2 YYNGEE. This CDR3 has 16 residues. Trimming pared 4 bases from V and 2 bases from J, leaving 19 bases between.

The rearrangement joins TRBV19 to TRBJ2-7; D perhaps matches TRBD2 (6 bases). The germline CDR1 and CDR2 sequences are LNHDA and SQIVND (reference sequence). The CDR3 runs 15 residues. The CDR3 region is CACGIAPPCSYEQYF. DNA of the CDR3: TGTGCATGCGGGATTGCACCTCCGTGCTCCTACGAGCAGTACTTC.

The chain couples TRBV18 to TRBJ2-2, with 10 positions matching TRBD2. The junction had 2 bases not matched to a gene; V was cut back by 1 base and J by 0 bases. CDR3 size: 17 residues. The germline V gene encodes CDR1 KGHSH and CDR2 LQKENI. The DNA of the CDR3 is TGTGCCAGCTCACCACTGACTAGCGGGCCGAACACCGGGGAGCTGTTTTTT. Protein: CASSPLTSGPNTGELFF.

The gene calls are TRBV20-1 and TRBJ1-3; the D gene is possibly TRBD1 (6 bases). V lost 3 bases and J lost 8, with 14 bases in between. CDR3 length: 13 amino acids. The germline CDR1 and CDR2 sequences are DFQATT and SNEGSKA (reference sequence). The CDR3 protein is CSASDEQGHTIYF. The CDR3, as DNA: TGCAGTGCTAGCGACGAACAGGGACACACCATATATTTT.

This clonotype was found many times. J is TRBJ1-5 and V is TRBV19, with D unclear. This CDR3 contains 13 residues. The germline CDR1 and CDR2 sequences are LNHDA and SQIVND (reference sequence). V shed 3 bases and J shed 6 bases, with 9 bases lying between them. DNA for the CDR3: TGTGCCAGTAGTATCGCCCGGCGTCAGCCCCAGCATTTT. Its translation is CASSIARRQPQHF.

This chain links TRBV24-1 with TRBJ2-5; possibly TRBD2 for D (7 bases). Trimming stripped 2 bases from V and 6 bases from J, with 15 bases between. Germline V lookup: CDR1 KGHDR, CDR2 SFDVKD. The CDR3 consists of 15 residues. CDR3: CATSDSLGGAKTQYF. The CDR3 DNA is TGTGCCACCAGTGATTCTTTAGGGGGGGCTAAGACCCAGTACTTC.

The sample holds a few counts of this clonotype. The chain carries TRBV10-3 and TRBJ2-1; the D gene is possibly TRBD2 (7 bases). With 5 bases removed from V and 10 bases from J, the gap between germline ends came to 18 bases. Germline CDR1 and CDR2: ENHRY and SYGVKD. CDR3 size: 14 residues. The CDR3 loop reads CAISPPTRGGEQFF. The CDR3 DNA follows: TGTGCCATCAGTCCCCCTACCAGGGGAGGGGAGCAGTTCTTC.

The CDR3 nucleotides read TGTGCCAGCAGCATCACCGGGCCGATTAATTCACCCCTCCACTTT. It yields the protein CASSITGPINSPLHF. V gene TRBV7-3 combines with J gene TRBJ1-6, with D uncertain. The V end lost 5 bases, the J end lost 6 bases, and 14 bases lay between the germline ends. The CDR3 runs to 15 residues. Looked up from germline, CDR1 is SGHTA and CDR2 is FQGTGA. Supplemented by reference TRBV7-3 and TRBJ1-6, the full variable domain reads GAGVSQTPSNKVTEKGKYVELRCDPISGHTALYWYRQSLGQGPEFLIYFQGTGAADDSGLPNDRFFAVRPEGSVSTLKIQRTERGDSAVYLCASSITGPINSPLHFGNGTRLTVT.

This clonotype was seen a single time. Germline and junction disagree at one end, which may indicate a read error. The genes are TRBV7-9 and TRBJ2-5; possibly TRBD1 for D (6 bases). In germline, CDR1 is SEHNR, CDR2 FQNEAQ (reference sequence). The CDR3 is 15 amino acids. The CDR3: CASSKARDTQETQYF. The CDR3 DNA is TGTGCTAGCAGCAAAGCCCGGGACACCCAAGAGACCCAGTACTTC. The full variable domain, rest sourced from reference TRBV7-9 and TRBJ2-5, is DTGVSQNPRHKITKRGQNVTFRCDPISEHNRLYWYRQTLGQGPEFLTYFQNEAQLEKSRLLSDRFSAERPKGSFSTLEIQRTEQGDSAMYLCASSKARDTQETQYFGPGTRLLVL.

The chain is built from TRBV10-3 and TRBJ2-3; TRBD2 matches at 8 bases. V trimming: 1 base; J trimming: 2 bases; junction bases outside the gene matches: 5. Germline CDR1 is ENHRY and CDR2 is SYGVKD. The CDR3 consists of 16 residues. CDR3 coding DNA: TGTGCCATCAGTGAGTTGGCGGGAGGCATCACAGATACGCAGTATTTT. Amino acid sequence: CAISELAGGITDTQYF.

The V and J genes are TRBV10-3 and TRBJ2-3, with 10 bases identical to TRBD2. The V and J ends lost 6 bases and 8 bases, in that order; junction bases with no gene match: 5. The CDR3 has 13 residues. CDR1 and CDR2 from the germline V gene are ENHRY and SYGVKD. The CDR3 sequence is CAIRGPSGSTQYF. The CDR3 DNA sequence: TGTGCCATCAGAGGACCTAGCGGGAGTACGCAGTATTTT.